Below, 9 T cell receptor beta chains from the same sample are listed, as sequenced in a study of blood T cell repertoires in COVID-19. Clones were read by immunoSEQ multiplex PCR, and TCRdb kept only the in-frame ones, dropping some. This sample carries about 270,000 clones, more than 70% of them seen once, and the ten largest clones take approximately 6%. The sample taken for sequencing was peripheral blood. The receptors come from a man aged 80 or over with acute or convalescent COVID-19.

The CDR3 here is CASSVTVSSYEQYF. For the CDR3, the DNA is TGTGCCAGCAGCGTGACAGTTTCTTCCTACGAGCAGTACTTC. The rearrangement uses TRBV7-9 and TRBJ2-7; maybe TRBD1 (5 bases). CDR1 and CDR2 from the germline V gene are SEHNR and FQNEAQ (reference sequence). CDR3 length equals 14 residues. V lost 5 bases and J 1 base, leaving 12 bases between the germline ends.

The chain is built from TRBV28 and TRBJ1-1; TRBD1 is a possible D gene (6 bases). V lost 5 bases and J 1 base, leaving 11 bases between the germline ends. Germline CDR1 is MDHEN and CDR2 is SYDVKM. The CDR3 is 14 residues long. This CDR3 reads CASSITQGNTEAFF. The CDR3 nucleotides are TGTGCCAGCAGTATCACACAGGGGAACACTGAAGCTTTCTTT.

The rearrangement joins TRBV6-5 to TRBJ1-1; tentative D call: TRBD1 (6 bases). The CDR3 runs 16 residues. Germline values: CDR1 MNHEY, CDR2 SVGAGI. Trimming removed 2 bases from V and 5 bases from J, with 18 bases in between. The CDR3 coding sequence is TGTGCCAGCAGTTACCGGATGACAGGTGGAAAAACTGAAGCTTTCTTT. Protein: CASSYRMTGGKTEAFF.

This CDR3 is CASSIGPGQGVYEQYF. The DNA for the CDR3 is TGTGCCAGCAGCATAGGACCGGGACAGGGGGTCTACGAGCAGTACTTC. J is TRBJ2-7 and V is TRBV7-2; 11 positions agree with TRBD1. The V gene end was trimmed by 5 bases and the J gene end by 3 bases; junction bases not matched to a gene: 9. The CDR3 is 16 amino acids. CDR1 SGHTA and CDR2 FQGNSA come from the germline V gene.

This clone came up once. The chain employs TRBV2 and TRBJ1-2; D might be TRBD1 (5 bases). CDR3 length: 12 amino acids. Trimming shortened V by 3 bases and J by 4 bases, and 6 bases separated the two germline ends. Germline loops: CDR1 SNHLY, CDR2 FYNNEI. As DNA, the CDR3 is TGTGCCAGCAGTGACGGGGGCTATGGCTACACCTTC. This translates into CASSDGGYGYTF. The whole variable domain, filled in from reference TRBV2 and TRBJ1-2, reads EPEVTQTPSHQVTQMGQEVILRCVPISNHLYFYWYRQILGQKVEFLVSFYNNEISEKSEIFDDQFSVERPDGSNFTLKIRSTKLEDSAMYFCASSDGGYGYTFGSGTRLTVV.

V is TRBV5-8 and J is TRBJ2-2; D call uncertain. Germline CDR1 is SGHTS and CDR2 is YDEGEE. The CDR3 contains 16 residues. Trimming cost V 4 bases and J 3 bases, with 16 bases left between them. CDR3 DNA sequence: TGTGCCAGCAGCCACGCCCTGACACGATACACCGGGGAGCTGTTTTTT. Its protein is CASSHALTRYTGELFF. The variable domain in full, with the rest retrieved from reference TRBV5-8 and TRBJ2-2, is EAGVTQSPTHLIKTRGQQATLRCSPISGHTSVYWYQQALGLGLQFLLWYDEGEERNRGNFPPRFSGRQFPNYSSELNVNALELEDSALYLCASSHALTRYTGELFFGEGSRLTVL.

In this sample, this clone turned up a few times. The chain uses TRBV6-5 and TRBJ2-5; D perhaps matches TRBD1 (7 bases). The CDR3 is 15 residues long. Between the trimmed V and J ends, which lost 6 bases and 5 bases, there was a span of 19 bases. CDR1 and CDR2 (germline): MNHEY, SVGAGI. CDR3 DNA sequence: TGTGCCAGCAGCCGGGGTATGCAGGGGGGTGAGACCCAGTACTTC. Protein: CASSRGMQGGETQYF.

Only a few counts were recorded for this clone. The rearrangement links TRBV7-9 to TRBJ2-7; 7 bases are shared with TRBD2. CDR1 is SEHNR, CDR2 FQNEAQ, per germline (reference sequence). The length of the CDR3 is 15 residues. The J segment lost 0 bases and the V segment lost 4 bases, leaving 6 bases of the junction unmatched. The CDR3: CASSSTQRDSYEQYF. CDR3 in DNA: TGTGCCAGCAGCTCAACGCAGCGGGACTCCTACGAGCAGTACTTC.

This rearrangement joins TRBV2 to TRBJ1-1; D is uncertain. Germline CDR1 SNHLY, CDR2 FYNNEI. This CDR3 spans 12 amino acids. V was trimmed by 6 bases and J by 3 bases, leaving 8 bases between them. The CDR3 sequence: CASRGSYTEAFF. The CDR3 DNA reads TGTGCCAGCAGGGGCAGCTACACTGAAGCTTTCTTT.